This T cell receptor (beta chain) was retrieved from a study of T cells in Graves' hyperthyroidism and ophthalmopathy. Study information: Staff took peripheral blood when the initial diagnosis was made, before any treatment began.

Amplified regions were TCR beta CDR3 sequences from RNA transcripts. The HTBI primer set drove a first-round RT-PCR of the TCR CDR3. TCRdb re-derived calls from the multiplex PCR reads in MiXCR, one entry per CDR3 protein. Of over 650,000 distinct CDR3 sequences in the sample, 15% to 20% are singletons; the top ten hold 8.4%. A remark on this clonotype: This could be a read error, since a much larger clone is one nucleotide away.

The CDR3 has 13 residues. Germline CDR1 reads SEHNR; CDR2 reads FQNEAQ (reference sequence). The V call is TRBV7-9, the J call TRBJ1-1, with a tentative D call TRBD1 (6 bases). The source is a man aged 18 to 29 with Graves' hyperthyroidism. Sequenced material: blood. The CDR3 bases are TGTGCCAGCAGCTTACAGGGGTTAACTGGAGCTTTCTTT. It translates to CASSLQGLTGAFF.